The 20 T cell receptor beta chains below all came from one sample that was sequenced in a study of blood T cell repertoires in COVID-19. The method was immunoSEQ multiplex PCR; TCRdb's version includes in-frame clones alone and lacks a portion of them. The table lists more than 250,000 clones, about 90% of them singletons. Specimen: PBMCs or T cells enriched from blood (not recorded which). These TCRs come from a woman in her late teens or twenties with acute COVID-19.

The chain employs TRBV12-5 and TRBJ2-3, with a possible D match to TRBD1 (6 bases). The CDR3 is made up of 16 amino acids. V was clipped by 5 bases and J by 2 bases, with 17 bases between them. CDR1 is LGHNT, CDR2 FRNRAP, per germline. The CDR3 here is CASGRGSPMITDTQYF. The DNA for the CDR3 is TGTGCTAGTGGTAGGGGGAGCCCTATGATCACAGATACGCAGTATTTT.

The CDR3 loop reads CASREGPRGDTQYF. The DNA of the CDR3 is TGTGCCAGCAGGGAGGGGCCGAGAGGGGATACGCAGTATTTT. The chain uses TRBV5-4 and TRBJ2-3, with a weak D call TRBD2 (6 bases). Germline assignment: CDR1 SGHNT and CDR2 YYREEE (reference sequence). CDR3 size: 14 residues. Trimming removed 5 bases at V and 6 bases at J, with 16 bases between.

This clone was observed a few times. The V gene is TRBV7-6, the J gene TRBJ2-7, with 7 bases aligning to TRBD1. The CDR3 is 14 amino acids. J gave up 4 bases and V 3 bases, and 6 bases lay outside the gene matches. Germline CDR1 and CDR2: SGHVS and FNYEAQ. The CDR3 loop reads CASSFSGQTYEQYF. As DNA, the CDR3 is TGTGCCAGCAGCTTTTCGGGACAGACTTACGAGCAGTACTTC.

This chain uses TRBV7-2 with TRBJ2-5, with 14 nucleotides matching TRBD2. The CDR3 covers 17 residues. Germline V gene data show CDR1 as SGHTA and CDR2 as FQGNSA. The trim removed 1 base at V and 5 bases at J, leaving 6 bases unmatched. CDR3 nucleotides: TGTGCCAGCAGCTTAGGCGGGACTAGCGGGAGAAACGAGACCCAGTACTTC. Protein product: CASSLGGTSGRNETQYF.

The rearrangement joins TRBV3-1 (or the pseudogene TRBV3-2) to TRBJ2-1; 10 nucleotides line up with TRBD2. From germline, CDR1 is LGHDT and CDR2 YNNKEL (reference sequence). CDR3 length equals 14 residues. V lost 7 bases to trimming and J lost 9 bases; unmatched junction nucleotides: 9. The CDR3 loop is CASTPASGRGEQFF. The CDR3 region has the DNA TGTGCCAGCACCCCTGCTAGCGGGAGAGGTGAGCAGTTCTTC.

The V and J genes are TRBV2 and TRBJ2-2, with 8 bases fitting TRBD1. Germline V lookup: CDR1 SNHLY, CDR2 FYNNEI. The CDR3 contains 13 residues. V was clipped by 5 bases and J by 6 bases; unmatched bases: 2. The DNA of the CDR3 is TGTGCCAGCAGTAAGACAGGGGCCGGGGAGCTGTTTTTT. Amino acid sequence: CASSKTGAGELFF.

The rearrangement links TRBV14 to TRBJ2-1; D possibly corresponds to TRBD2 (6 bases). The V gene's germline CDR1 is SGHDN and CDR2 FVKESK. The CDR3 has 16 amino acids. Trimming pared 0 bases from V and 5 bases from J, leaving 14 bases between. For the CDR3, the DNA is TGTGCCAGCAGCCAAGAAGTCGGGAGACGGGACAATGAGCAGTTCTTC. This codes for CASSQEVGRRDNEQFF. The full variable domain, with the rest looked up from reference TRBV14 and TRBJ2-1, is EAGVTQFPSHSVIEKGQTVTLRCDPISGHDNLYWYRRVMGKEIKFLLHFVKESKQDESGMPNNRFLAERTGGTYSTLKVQPAELEDSGVYFCASSQEVGRRDNEQFFGPGTRLTVL.

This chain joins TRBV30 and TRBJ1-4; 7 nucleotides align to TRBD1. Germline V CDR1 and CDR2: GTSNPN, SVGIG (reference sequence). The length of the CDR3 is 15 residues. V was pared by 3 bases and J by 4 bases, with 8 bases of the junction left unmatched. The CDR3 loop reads CAWSRGVLGNEKLFF. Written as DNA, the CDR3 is TGTGCCTGGAGCAGGGGGGTTCTCGGTAATGAAAAACTGTTTTTT.

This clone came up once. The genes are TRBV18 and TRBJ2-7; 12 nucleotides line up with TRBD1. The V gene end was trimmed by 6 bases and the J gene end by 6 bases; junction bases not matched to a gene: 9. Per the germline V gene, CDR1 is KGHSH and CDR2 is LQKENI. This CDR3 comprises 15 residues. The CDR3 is CASSPTRDRGREQYF. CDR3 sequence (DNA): TGTGCCAGCTCCCCCACCCGGGACAGGGGGCGCGAGCAGTACTTC.

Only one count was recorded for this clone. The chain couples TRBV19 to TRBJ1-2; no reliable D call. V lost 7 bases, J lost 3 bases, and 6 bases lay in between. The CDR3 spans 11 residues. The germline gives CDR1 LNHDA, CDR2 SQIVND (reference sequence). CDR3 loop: CASTGDYGYTF. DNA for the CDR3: TGTGCCAGTACCGGGGACTATGGCTACACCTTC.

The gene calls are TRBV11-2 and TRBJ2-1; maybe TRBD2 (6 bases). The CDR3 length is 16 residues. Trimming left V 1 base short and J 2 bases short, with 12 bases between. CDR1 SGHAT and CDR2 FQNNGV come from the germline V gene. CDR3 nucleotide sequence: TGTGCCAGCAGCTTAGTCGCGGGGCTGCCCTACAATGAGCAGTTCTTC. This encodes CASSLVAGLPYNEQFF.

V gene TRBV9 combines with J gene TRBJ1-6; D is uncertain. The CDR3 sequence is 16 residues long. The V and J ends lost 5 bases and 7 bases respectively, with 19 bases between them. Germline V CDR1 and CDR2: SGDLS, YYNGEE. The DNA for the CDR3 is TGTGCCAGCAGAGCAACAGAGGGCTCCCAAAATTCACCCCTCCACTTT. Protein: CASRATEGSQNSPLHF. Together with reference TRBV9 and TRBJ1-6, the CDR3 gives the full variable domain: DSGVTQTPKHLITATGQRVTLRCSPRSGDLSVYWYQQSLDQGLQFLIQYYNGEERAKGNILERFSAQQFPDLHSELNLSSLELGDSALYFCASRATEGSQNSPLHFGNGTRLTVT.

The CDR3 coding sequence is TGTGCCAGCAGTTTCAACACCCGCTCTGGAAACACCATATATTTT. It specifies CASSFNTRSGNTIYF. J is TRBJ1-3 and V is TRBV6-5; no definite D call. This CDR3 has 15 residues. The V gene lost 4 bases and the J gene lost 0 bases, with 10 bases spanning the gap. Germline loops: CDR1 MNHEY, CDR2 SVGAGI.

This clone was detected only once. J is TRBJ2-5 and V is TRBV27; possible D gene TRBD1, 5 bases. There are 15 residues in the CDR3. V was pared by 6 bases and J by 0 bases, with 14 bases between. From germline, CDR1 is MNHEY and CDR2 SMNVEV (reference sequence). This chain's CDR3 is CASRLKGVDQETQYF. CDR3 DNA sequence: TGTGCCAGCAGACTTAAAGGGGTCGACCAAGAGACCCAGTACTTC.

CDR3 sequence: CASSSGLAGPFSYNEQFF. CDR3 nucleotide sequence: TGTGCCAGCAGCTCGGGACTAGCGGGACCTTTCTCCTACAATGAGCAGTTCTTC. This sequence joins TRBV7-2 and TRBJ2-1; TRBD2 matches at 13 bases. V was pared by 4 bases and J by 0 bases, with 6 bases of the junction left unmatched. The CDR3 has 18 amino acids. In germline, CDR1 is SGHTA, CDR2 FQGNSA.

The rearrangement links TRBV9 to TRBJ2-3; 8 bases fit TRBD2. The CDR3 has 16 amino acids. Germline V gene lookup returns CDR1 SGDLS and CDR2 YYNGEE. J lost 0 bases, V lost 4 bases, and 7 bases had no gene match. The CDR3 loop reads CASSTGLALSTDTQYF. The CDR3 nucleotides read TGTGCCAGCAGCACCGGACTAGCCCTCAGCACAGATACGCAGTATTTT. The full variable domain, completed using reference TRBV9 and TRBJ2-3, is DSGVTQTPKHLITATGQRVTLRCSPRSGDLSVYWYQQSLDQGLQFLIQYYNGEERAKGNILERFSAQQFPDLHSELNLSSLELGDSALYFCASSTGLALSTDTQYFGPGTRLTVL.

DNA for the CDR3: TGTGCCAGCAGCAATCGACTAGCGGGAGCCGAGCAGTACTTC. Translated: CASSNRLAGAEQYF. This chain joins TRBV5-4 and TRBJ2-7; TRBD2 matches at 12 bases. Trimming at V came to 4 bases and at J to 6 bases, leaving 5 bases not matched to a gene. CDR1 and CDR2 (germline): SGHNT, YYREEE (reference sequence). This CDR3 region has 14 residues.

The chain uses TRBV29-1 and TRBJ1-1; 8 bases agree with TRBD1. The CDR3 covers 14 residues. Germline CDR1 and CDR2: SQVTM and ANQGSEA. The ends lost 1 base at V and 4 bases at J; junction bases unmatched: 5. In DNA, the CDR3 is TGCAGCGTTGAAGGCAGGGGGCATTCCACTGAAGCTTTCTTT. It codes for CSVEGRGHSTEAFF.

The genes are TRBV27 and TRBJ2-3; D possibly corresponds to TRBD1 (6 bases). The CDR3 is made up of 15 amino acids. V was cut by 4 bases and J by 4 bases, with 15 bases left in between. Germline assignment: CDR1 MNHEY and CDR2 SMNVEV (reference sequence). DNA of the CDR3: TGTGCCAGCAGTTGGGGAGTGGACAGACCAGATACGCAGTATTTT. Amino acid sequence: CASSWGVDRPDTQYF.

The DNA for the CDR3 is TGTGCCAGCAGCCTTTACGGGACAGGGGGATCTCGGGGCTATGGCTACACCTTC. Protein sequence: CASSLYGTGGSRGYGYTF. The J gene is TRBJ1-2, the V gene TRBV27; 11 positions match TRBD1. The germline CDR1 and CDR2 sequences are MNHEY and SMNVEV (reference sequence). Germline trimming cut 6 bases from V and 4 bases from J; bases unmatched to any gene: 16. The CDR3 spans 18 residues.